This TCR beta chain was captured in a study of early T cells in non-severe SARS-CoV-2 infection (dated by TCRdb to about 2021). With regard to the full study: Bulk RNA from unsorted whole blood was used for TCR sequencing, so alpha and beta chains could not be paired.

The CDR3 numbers 17 residues from cysteine through phenylalanine. Only the CDR3 DNA stays, 51 bases, in frame from base 1. The germline V gene encodes CDR1 SEHNR and CDR2 FQNEAQ (reference sequence). The V and J ends are trimmed by 2 bases and 7 bases, leaving 21 bases between them. Set within a cohort of healthcare workers in London, UK, this nested case-control study involved weekly PCR testing of nasopharyngeal swabs along with blood sampling. Healthcare workers were enrolled in the week of the UK lockdown, from 23 to 31 March 2020, and were followed every week for up to roughly 15 weeks. This clonotype was observed at least ten times. Its antigen remains unidentified. Nothing much larger sits one base from this clone, and base qualities are not available. The library was produced with 5' RACE. Sequencing relied on a NextSeq 500. The TCR library protocol attached unique molecular identifiers to individual cDNA molecules to correct for sequencing error and PCR bias. Both TCR alpha and beta chains were sequenced, and tight co-correlation was observed between alpha and beta sequence abundances in each sample. In the source study's methods: Decombinator V4 was used to annotate the V gene, J gene and CDR3 of the TCR sequences. Expanded TCRs were defined as changing significantly between any two time points under a Poisson model with p below 0.0001. TCR abundances were normalised to the total number of TCRs sequenced per sample and expressed as counts per million. TRAV1-2 paired with TRAJ12, TRAJ20 or TRAJ33 defined MAIT TCRs, while TRAV10 paired with TRAJ18 defined iNKT TCRs. A search of VDJdb, accessed on 1 November 2021, was run for TCRs annotated to CMV, EBV and SARS-CoV-2, with TCRs annotated for multiple antigens excluded. TCRdb passed the public sequencing reads through fastp at Q25 and MiXCR, retaining productive beta sequences. Rows merge per CDR3 protein into single entries with the most common DNA and genes. These V and J calls originate from TCRdb's pipeline instead of the authors' own analysis. The sample has about 42,000 distinct CDR3 sequences on record, about 7% of them singletons. The ten biggest clones cover roughly 5% of the sample.

General study outcomes and caveats: Matching against VDJdb was skewed toward anti-spike CD8 responses, likely underestimated virus-specific expansions, and missed private and CD4 specificities.

This sequence uses TRBV7-9 and TRBJ2-1, with TRBD1 as a weak D call on 6 bases. The sample consisted of whole blood. This TCR was recovered from an adult who was a healthcare worker with PCR-confirmed SARS-CoV-2 infection or an uninfected control (not recorded which). In nucleotides, the sequence is TGTGCCAGCAGCTTACATGCAGCAGGGGCCTTAGGGAATGAGCAGTTCTTC. Its translation reads: CASSLHAAGALGNEQFF.